This T cell receptor (beta chain) was recovered during a study of cytomegalovirus exposure and HLA in healthy donors. J gave up 5 bases and V 4 bases, and 10 bases lay outside the gene matches. The V gene's germline CDR1 is SGHNT and CDR2 YYREEE (reference sequence). The CDR3 is 15 residues long. Whole-study findings and limits: TCR sequences were mostly rare, though some public TCRs occurred in many donors.

Assay: immunoSEQ multiplex PCR; the TCRdb copy retains only in-frame clones and omits some. The repertoire holds roughly 120,000 clones, with around 94% as singletons. Worth noting for this clone: Antigen: not known.

This chain connects TRBV5-4 to TRBJ2-5; TRBD1 aligns across 8 bases. The material sequenced was PBMCs. The receptor was derived from a young woman in good health and CMV-seronegative. The CDR3 DNA reads as TGTGCCAGCAGCCCGGGACAGGCCTCTTGGGAGACCCAGTACTTC. Translated: CASSPGQASWETQYF.